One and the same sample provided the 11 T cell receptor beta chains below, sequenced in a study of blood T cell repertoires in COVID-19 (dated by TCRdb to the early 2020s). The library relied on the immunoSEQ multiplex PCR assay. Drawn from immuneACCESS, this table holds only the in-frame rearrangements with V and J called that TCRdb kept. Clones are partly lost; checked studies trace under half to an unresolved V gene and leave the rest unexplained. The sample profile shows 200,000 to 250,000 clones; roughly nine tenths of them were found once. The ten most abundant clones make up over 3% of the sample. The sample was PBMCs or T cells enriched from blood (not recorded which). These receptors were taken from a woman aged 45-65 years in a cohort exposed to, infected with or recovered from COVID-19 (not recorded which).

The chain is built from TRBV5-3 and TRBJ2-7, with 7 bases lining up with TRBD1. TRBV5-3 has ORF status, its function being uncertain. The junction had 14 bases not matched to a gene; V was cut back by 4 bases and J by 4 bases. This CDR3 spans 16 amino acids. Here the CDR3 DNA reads TGTGCCAGAAGCATCACCCGGGACAGCCGCTATTACGAGCAGTACTTC. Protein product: CARSITRDSRYYEQYF.

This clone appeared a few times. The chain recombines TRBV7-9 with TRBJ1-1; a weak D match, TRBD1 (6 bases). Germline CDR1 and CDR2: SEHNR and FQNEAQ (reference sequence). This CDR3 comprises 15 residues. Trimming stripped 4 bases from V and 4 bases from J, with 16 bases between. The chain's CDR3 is CASSSQQGWGTEAFF. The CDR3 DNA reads TGTGCCAGCAGCTCGCAACAGGGATGGGGCACTGAAGCTTTCTTT.

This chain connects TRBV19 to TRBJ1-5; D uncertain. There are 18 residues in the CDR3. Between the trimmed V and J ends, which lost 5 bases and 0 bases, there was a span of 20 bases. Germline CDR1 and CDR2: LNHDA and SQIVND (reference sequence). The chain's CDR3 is CASSLTGRRTVSNQPQHF. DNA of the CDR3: TGTGCCAGTAGTCTCACCGGACGGAGGACCGTTAGCAATCAGCCCCAGCATTTT.

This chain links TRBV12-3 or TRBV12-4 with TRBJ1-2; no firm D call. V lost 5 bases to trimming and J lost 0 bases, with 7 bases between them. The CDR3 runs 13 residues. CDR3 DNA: TGTGCCAGCAGTCACCGGGCTAACTATGGCTACACCTTC. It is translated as CASSHRANYGYTF.

The CDR3 spells CASSQTASRWSYNEQFF. In DNA, the CDR3 is TGTGCCAGCAGCCAGACAGCGTCCCGCTGGTCCTACAATGAGCAGTTCTTC. The chain links TRBV3-1 (or the pseudogene TRBV3-2) to TRBJ2-1, with D maybe TRBD1 (5 bases). V was pared by 3 bases and J by 1 base, with 16 bases between. From germline, CDR1 is LGHDT and CDR2 YNNKEL (reference sequence). CDR3 length: 17 amino acids.

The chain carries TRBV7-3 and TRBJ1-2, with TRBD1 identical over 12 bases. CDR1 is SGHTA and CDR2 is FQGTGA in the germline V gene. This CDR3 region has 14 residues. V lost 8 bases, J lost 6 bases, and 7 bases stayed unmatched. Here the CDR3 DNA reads TGTGCCAGCTCCGGGACAGGGGGCGGGGATGGCTACACCTTC. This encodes CASSGTGGGDGYTF.

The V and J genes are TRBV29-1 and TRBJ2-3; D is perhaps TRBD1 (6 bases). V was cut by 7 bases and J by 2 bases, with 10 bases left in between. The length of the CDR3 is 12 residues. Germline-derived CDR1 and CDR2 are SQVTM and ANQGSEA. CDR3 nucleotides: TGCAGCGCCCGGACAGACACAGATACGCAGTATTTT. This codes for CSARTDTDTQYF.

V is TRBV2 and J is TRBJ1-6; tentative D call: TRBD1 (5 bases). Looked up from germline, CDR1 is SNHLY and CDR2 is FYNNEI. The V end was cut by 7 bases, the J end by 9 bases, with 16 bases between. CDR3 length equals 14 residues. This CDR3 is CASNPAEGASPLHF. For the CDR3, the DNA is TGTGCCAGCAATCCGGCAGAAGGGGCTTCACCCCTCCACTTT.

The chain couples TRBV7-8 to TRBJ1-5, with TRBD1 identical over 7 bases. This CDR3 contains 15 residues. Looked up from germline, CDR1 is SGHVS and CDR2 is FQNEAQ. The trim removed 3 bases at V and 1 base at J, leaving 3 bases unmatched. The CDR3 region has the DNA TGTGCCAGCAGCTTTTCGGGACAGAGCAATCAGCCCCAGCATTTT. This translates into CASSFSGQSNQPQHF.

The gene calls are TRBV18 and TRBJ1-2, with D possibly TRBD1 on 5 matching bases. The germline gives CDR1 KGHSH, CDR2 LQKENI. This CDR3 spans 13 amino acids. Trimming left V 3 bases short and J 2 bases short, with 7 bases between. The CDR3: CASSPGGNYGYTF. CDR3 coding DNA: TGTGCCAGCTCACCCGGGGGGAACTATGGCTACACCTTC.

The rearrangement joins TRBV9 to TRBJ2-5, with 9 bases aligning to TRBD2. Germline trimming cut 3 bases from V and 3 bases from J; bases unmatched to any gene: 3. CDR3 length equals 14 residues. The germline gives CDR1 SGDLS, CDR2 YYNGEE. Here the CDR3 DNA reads TGTGCCAGCAGCGGTGTAGCGGGGGAAGAGACCCAGTACTTC. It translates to CASSGVAGEETQYF.